The sequence of this T cell receptor beta chain was determined in a study of T cells in localized non-small cell lung cancer. The V gene lost 1 base and the J gene lost 0 bases, with 9 bases spanning the gap. This CDR3 is 16 amino acids long. CDR1 is SGHAT and CDR2 is FQDESV in the germline V gene (reference sequence). Profiling relied on immunoSEQ multiplex PCR, and the TCRdb table lists in-frame clones only, not all of them. The sample shows fewer than 25,000 clones, 85% to 90% of them seen only once. The material sequenced was peripheral blood, taken before any cancer treatment. The chain couples TRBV11-1 to TRBJ2-2, with a possible D match to TRBD1 (5 bases). The sequence derives from a woman between 35 and 75 years old with stage I lung adenocarcinoma. This chain's CDR3 is CASSLGGATNTGELFF. The DNA of the CDR3 is TGTGCCAGCAGCTTAGGTGGGGCTACGAACACCGGGGAGCTGTTTTTT.